Shown below are 27 T cell receptor beta chains from a single sample sequenced in a study of cytomegalovirus exposure and HLA in healthy donors. PCR primers comprised 60 Vbeta and 13 Jbeta primers. TCRdb keeps only in-frame clones here, not all; method: immunoSEQ multiplex PCR. The top ten hold roughly 0.79% of the sample, which has nearly 110,000 clones, about two thirds seen once. Specimen: PBMCs. The receptors originated from a boy younger than 18 in good health and CMV-seronegative.

V is TRBV29-1 and J is TRBJ2-5; D gene unclear. CDR1 SQVTM and CDR2 ANQGSEA come from the germline V gene. This CDR3 is built from 12 residues. Trimming shortened V by 1 base and J by 5 bases, and 8 bases separated the two germline ends. The CDR3 DNA follows: TGCAGCGTTGAAGGGGTGGGCGAGACCCAGTACTTC. Residues: CSVEGVGETQYF.

The DNA for the CDR3 is TGTGCCAGCAGGAGACAACAGGGACACTCTGAAGCTTTCTTT. It is translated as CASRRQQGHSEAFF. The chain employs TRBV27 and TRBJ1-1; possible D gene TRBD1, 6 bases. The CDR3 consists of 14 residues. V was clipped by 6 bases and J by 6 bases, with 17 bases between them. The germline CDR1 and CDR2 sequences are MNHEY and SMNVEV (reference sequence).

A few counts support this clone. This chain links TRBV10-3 with TRBJ2-6, with 10 nucleotides matching TRBD2. The CDR3 spans 12 residues. V was pared by 6 bases and J by 19 bases, with 9 bases of the junction left unmatched. Germline V CDR1 and CDR2: ENHRY, SYGVKD. This chain's CDR3 is CAISPGLADVTF. Here the CDR3 DNA reads TGTGCCATCAGCCCCGGACTAGCGGACGTCACTTTC.

This clone has more than one count but fewer than ten. The chain couples TRBV10-3 to TRBJ1-5; 9 positions match TRBD1. Germline CDR1 is ENHRY and CDR2 is SYGVKD. The CDR3 consists of 16 residues. The V segment lost 3 bases and the J segment 4 bases; nucleotides outside the gene matches: 7. Here the CDR3 DNA reads TGTGCCATCAGTGACTTCCGACAGGGGGGGAATCAGCCCCAGCATTTT. Translating it yields CAISDFRQGGNQPQHF.

V is TRBV9 and J is TRBJ2-2, with a tentative D call TRBD2 (6 bases). Trimming took 4 bases from V and 11 from J, leaving 18 bases between them. CDR1 is SGDLS and CDR2 is YYNGEE in the germline V gene. CDR3 size: 14 residues. CDR3 protein: CASSLTGTWRELFF. DNA for the CDR3: TGTGCCAGCAGCCTCACCGGGACTTGGAGAGAGCTGTTTTTT.

This chain joins TRBV28 and TRBJ2-2; possible D gene TRBD2, 7 bases. The CDR3 is 17 residues long. Germline CDR1 is MDHEN and CDR2 is SYDVKM. Trimming shortened V by 7 bases and J by 7 bases, and 25 bases separated the two germline ends. The CDR3 DNA follows: TGTGCCAGCAAGATCCGGGGGGCATTAACGAAGGGCGGGGAGCTGTTTTTT. Its protein is CASKIRGALTKGGELFF.

This rearrangement joins TRBV2 to TRBJ2-7; D unclear. Trimming removed 6 bases from V and 5 bases from J, with 8 bases in between. CDR1 is SNHLY and CDR2 is FYNNEI in the germline V gene. This CDR3 has 11 amino acids. CDR3 in DNA: TGTGCCAGCAGACGGTACCACGAGCAGTACTTC. This sequence encodes CASRRYHEQYF.

The V and J genes are TRBV5-1 and TRBJ1-5; maybe TRBD1 (6 bases). The germline V and J ends were trimmed by 4 bases and 2 bases, with 10 bases remaining between them. The CDR3 has 14 residues. Germline V gene lookup returns CDR1 SGHRS and CDR2 YFSETQ. CDR3 region: CASSLAGGNQPQHF. The CDR3 DNA sequence: TGCGCCAGCAGCCTTGCAGGGGGCAATCAGCCCCAGCATTTT.

This clone was observed once. This chain links TRBV14 with TRBJ2-7; the D gene is possibly TRBD1 (5 bases). This CDR3 spans 15 amino acids. Germline CDR1 and CDR2: SGHDN and FVKESK. Trimming cost V 4 bases and J 3 bases, with 16 bases left between them. The CDR3 DNA reads TGTGCCAGCAGCCTCGACGGCTCAGGGTTCTACGAGCAGTACTTC. This gives the protein CASSLDGSGFYEQYF.

The CDR3 DNA reads TGTGCCAGCAGCCCAACGGGTTCGTACGAGCAGTACTTC. This translates into CASSPTGSYEQYF. The chain joins TRBV9 to TRBJ2-7; D uncertain. Germline V gene data show CDR1 as SGDLS and CDR2 as YYNGEE. V shed 4 bases and J shed 4 bases, with 12 bases lying between them. The CDR3 is made up of 13 amino acids.

The V call is TRBV10-1, the J call TRBJ1-1, with D uncertain. The CDR3 has 15 amino acids. Germline V lookup: CDR1 WNHNN, CDR2 SYGVQD (reference sequence). V lost 3 bases, J lost 1 base, and 12 bases lay in between. The CDR3, as DNA: TGCGCCAGCAGTGACCGACGGCAGGCGAACACTGAAGCTTTCTTT. It specifies CASSDRRQANTEAFF.

The chain links TRBV20-1 to TRBJ2-2, with D possibly TRBD1 on 6 matching bases. This CDR3 region has 11 residues. V lost 5 bases and J 6 bases, leaving 7 bases between the germline ends. The germline V gene has CDR1 DFQATT and CDR2 SNEGSKA (reference sequence). Written as DNA, the CDR3 is TGCAGTGCTCAGGGGCCCGGGGAGCTGTTTTTT. Translating it yields CSAQGPGELFF.

This rearrangement joins TRBV6-5 to TRBJ2-1, with D hard to call. CDR1 and CDR2 (germline): MNHEY, SVGAGI. This CDR3 is built from 15 residues. Between the trimmed V and J ends, which lost 4 bases and 2 bases, there was a span of 12 bases. CDR3 DNA: TGTGCCAGCAGTTGGGCCCATGTCACCTACAATGAGCAGTTCTTC. It is translated as CASSWAHVTYNEQFF.

The chain recombines TRBV30 with TRBJ1-2; D gene ambiguous. The CDR3 is 12 amino acids. Germline assignment: CDR1 GTSNPN and CDR2 SVGIG (reference sequence). V shed 7 bases and J shed 1 base, with 10 bases lying between them. The CDR3 is CAYRLINYGYTF. CDR3 in DNA: TGTGCCTACCGACTTATTAACTATGGCTACACCTTC.

This CDR3 is CASRLTGEGYGYTF. CDR3 coding DNA: TGTGCCAGCAGATTGACAGGGGAAGGCTATGGCTACACCTTC. This chain uses TRBV27 with TRBJ1-2; 8 bases are a match to TRBD1. Trimming took 6 bases from V and 4 from J; bases not matched to a gene: 7. The germline CDR1 and CDR2 sequences are MNHEY and SMNVEV (reference sequence). The CDR3 has 14 residues.

The genes are TRBV13 and TRBJ1-1, with D perhaps TRBD1 (6 bases). Germline V lookup: CDR1 PRHDT, CDR2 FYEKMQ (reference sequence). Trimming took 4 bases from V and 1 from J, leaving 13 bases between them. The CDR3 contains 15 residues. The CDR3 region is CASSYLGGANTEAFF. CDR3 coding DNA: TGTGCCAGCAGCTACCTCGGGGGGGCGAACACTGAAGCTTTCTTT.

The chain employs TRBV7-9 and TRBJ1-1; D is perhaps TRBD1 (5 bases). CDR3 size: 12 residues. Germline V gives CDR1 SEHNR, CDR2 FQNEAQ (reference sequence). V lost 0 bases and J 7 bases, leaving 6 bases between the germline ends. The CDR3: CASSLAGLEAFF. CDR3 nucleotide sequence: TGTGCCAGCAGCTTAGCGGGACTTGAAGCTTTCTTT. The full variable domain, completed using reference TRBV7-9 and TRBJ1-1, is DTGVSQNPRHKITKRGQNVTFRCDPISEHNRLYWYRQTLGQGPEFLTYFQNEAQLEKSRLLSDRFSAERPKGSFSTLEIQRTEQGDSAMYLCASSLAGLEAFFGQGTRLTVV.

The chain carries TRBV2 and TRBJ2-1, with a possible D match to TRBD1 (6 bases). Germline-derived CDR1 and CDR2 are SNHLY and FYNNEI. The V end was cut by 2 bases, the J end by 4 bases, with 12 bases between. CDR3 length equals 15 residues. The CDR3 DNA reads as TGTGCCAGCAGTGAATTCGGGACAAAATACAATGAGCAGTTCTTC. It is translated as CASSEFGTKYNEQFF.

This chain joins TRBV5-1 and TRBJ1-1; no definite D call. The V end lost 7 bases, the J end lost 0 bases, and 19 bases lay between the germline ends. Germline-derived CDR1 and CDR2 are SGHRS and YFSETQ. The CDR3 totals 16 residues. CDR3 nucleotide sequence: TGCGCCAGCCCCCGGGGAAGGGAACAGTTGAACACTGAAGCTTTCTTT. Translated, it gives CASPRGREQLNTEAFF.

CDR3 DNA sequence: TGCGCCAGCAGTCCGGGTTTATCAACTAATGAAAAACTGTTTTTT. Residues: CASSPGLSTNEKLFF. The J gene is TRBJ1-4, the V gene TRBV23-1; D is uncertain. TRBV23-1 is labeled an ORF, and its function is uncertain. The ends were cut back, 4 bases at V and 0 bases at J, with 9 bases in the middle. The CDR3 totals 15 residues.

The genes are TRBV28 and TRBJ1-2; D is uncertain. CDR1 and CDR2 from the germline V gene are MDHEN and SYDVKM. The CDR3 spans 13 residues. With 3 bases removed from V and 8 bases from J, the gap between germline ends came to 13 bases. The DNA for the CDR3 is TGTGCCAGCAGTTTCGGTTTAGGGAGCGGCTACACCTTC. Its translation: CASSFGLGSGYTF.

This clone was recorded only once. The chain recombines TRBV27 with TRBJ2-7; D might be TRBD1 (6 bases). The V gene lost 6 bases and the J gene lost 2 bases, with 17 bases spanning the gap. The V gene's germline CDR1 is MNHEY and CDR2 SMNVEV (reference sequence). The CDR3 is 15 amino acids. The CDR3 coding sequence is TGTGCCAGCAGCCAGGAACAGGGTGCGACCTACGAGCAGTACTTC. This translates into CASSQEQGATYEQYF.

The J gene is TRBJ2-3, the V gene TRBV7-2; 9 bases align to TRBD1. The CDR3 sequence is 19 residues long. V was clipped by 3 bases and J by 4 bases; unmatched bases: 17. CDR1 and CDR2 (germline): SGHTA, FQGNSA. The CDR3 DNA sequence: TGTGCCAGCAGCTTTAATTGGTTCGCGGCGACAGGGGGAGCAGATACGCAGTATTTT. It specifies CASSFNWFAATGGADTQYF.

The chain is built from TRBV28 and TRBJ2-3; a possible D gene is TRBD1 (6 bases). This CDR3 is built from 17 residues. Germline CDR1 is MDHEN and CDR2 is SYDVKM. The V end was cut by 6 bases, the J end by 2 bases, with 21 bases between. CDR3 DNA: TGTGCCAGCAGCATATACCCCCGGGACACCTACACAGATACGCAGTATTTT. Translation gives CASSIYPRDTYTDTQYF.

The count of this clone is one. The V gene is TRBV6-6, the J gene TRBJ1-1; D is unclear. Germline lookup yields CDR1 MNHNY and CDR2 SVGAGI (reference sequence). Trimming took 2 bases from V and 11 from J, leaving 21 bases between them. The CDR3 contains 15 residues. The CDR3 reads CASSYPKSQFDKAFF. The CDR3 DNA reads as TGTGCCAGCAGTTACCCAAAATCCCAATTCGACAAGGCTTTCTTT.

This chain uses TRBV9 with TRBJ2-7, with D possibly matching TRBD1 (6 bases). The CDR3 runs to 14 residues. The V and J ends lost 3 bases and 3 bases respectively, with 13 bases between them. Germline V gene data show CDR1 as SGDLS and CDR2 as YYNGEE. The chain's CDR3 is CASSGGLTGYEQYF. The CDR3 bases are TGTGCCAGCAGCGGCGGACTGACAGGCTACGAGCAGTACTTC.

The chain links TRBV5-6 to TRBJ1-4, with 8 bases lining up with TRBD1. The CDR3 loop spans 16 amino acids. CDR1 and CDR2 (germline): SGHDT, YYEEEE. V dropped 4 bases and J dropped 3; count of bases not matched to a gene: 8. CDR3 bases: TGTGCCAGCAGCGTGACTCCGGGACAGGCTAATGAAAAACTGTTTTTT. Its protein is CASSVTPGQANEKLFF. Full variable domain (remainder filled in from reference TRBV5-6 and TRBJ1-4): DAGVTQSPTHLIKTRGQQVTLRCSPKSGHDTVSWYQQALGQGPQFIFQYYEEEERQRGNFPDRFSGHQFPNYSSELNVNALLLGDSALYLCASSVTPGQANEKLFFGSGTQLSVL.